The T cell receptor beta chain described here comes from a study of T-cell reconstitution after alpha-beta-depleted transplantation in children. Overall study findings and caveats: Where alpha-beta T cells came from about two months after transplant was reportedly several hundred expanded graft clones. Among T cells one year after transplant, newly produced cells accounted for most counts and diversity.

This sample's TCRbeta library carried unique molecular identifier barcodes. TCRdb fed the PCR reads into MiXCR, producing one record per CDR3 protein. The sample has roughly 400,000 distinct CDR3 sequences; 43% are singletons. There are a few counts of this clonotype. The antigen is unknown. Source: PBMCs, taken before TCRalphabeta/CD19-depleted stem cell transplant. The source of this sequence is a girl between 2 and 10 years old with aplastic anemia, due to receive a stem cell transplant.

This chain's CDR3 is CASRVGDSRDIQYF. The CDR3 bases are TGTGCCAGCAGAGTGGGGGATAGCCGGGACATTCAGTACTTC. The J gene is TRBJ2-4, the V gene TRBV6-1, with D perhaps being TRBD1 or TRBD2 (5 bases each). The CDR3 consists of 14 residues. Germline CDR1 reads MNHNS; CDR2 reads SASEGT. The V end lost 6 bases, the J end lost 8 bases, and 17 bases lay between the germline ends.